Listed here are 20 T cell receptor beta chains from one sample, sequenced in a study of naive and memory T cell subsets. Two oligonucleotides, mixed equimolar, formed the beta constant-region primer covering TRBC1 and TRBC2. The ligated cDNA underwent four PCR rounds using SP2 and nested alpha and beta constant-region primers. In TCRdb, the UMI-ligation and nested PCR reads were re-called with MiXCR into one record per CDR3 protein. The sample shows some 83,000 distinct CDR3 sequences, about 9.9% of them seen only once. Sequenced sample: naive CD8+ T cells from blood. Receptors were obtained from a human donor in good health.

This chain links TRBV27 with TRBJ2-3, with 8 bases aligning to TRBD1. This CDR3 has 15 residues. Trimming at V came to 2 bases and at J to 4 bases, leaving 5 bases not matched to a gene. CDR1 is MNHEY and CDR2 is SMNVEV in the germline V gene (reference sequence). The CDR3 DNA sequence: TGTGCCAGCAGTTTAGTCAGGGGGCCCGCAGATACGCAGTATTTT. Translating it yields CASSLVRGPADTQYF.

The genes are TRBV6-5 and TRBJ2-7; 7 bases fit TRBD2. The V gene's germline CDR1 is MNHEY and CDR2 SVGAGI. The V and J ends lost 0 bases and 3 bases, in that order; junction bases with no gene match: 8. CDR3 size: 16 residues. The CDR3 region has the DNA TGTGCCAGCAGTTACTCCCCGATACGGGAGGACTACGAGCAGTACTTC. It encodes CASSYSPIREDYEQYF.

The chain combines TRBV14 with TRBJ2-3, with 10 nucleotides matching TRBD1. CDR3 length: 16 amino acids. Germline lookup yields CDR1 SGHDN and CDR2 FVKESK. V lost 1 base, J lost 4 bases, and 5 bases stayed unmatched. The CDR3 sequence: CASSQGRDRGADTQYF. As DNA, the CDR3 is TGTGCCAGCAGCCAAGGCCGGGACAGGGGCGCAGATACGCAGTATTTT.

The chain combines TRBV2 with TRBJ1-1, with 7 bases matching TRBD1. V lost 10 bases to trimming and J lost 1 base; unmatched junction nucleotides: 3. The germline V gene encodes CDR1 SNHLY and CDR2 FYNNEI. This CDR3 is built from 12 residues. The CDR3 region has the DNA TGTGCCATACAGGGGAGGAACACTGAAGCTTTCTTT. Translating gives CAIQGRNTEAFF.

This clonotype was detected many times. V usage is TRBV7-3 and J usage is TRBJ2-1; D unresolved. Trimming took off 4 bases at V and 1 base at J, with 11 bases between the two ends. This CDR3 has 15 amino acids. Germline-derived CDR1 and CDR2 are SGHTA and FQGTGA. The CDR3 is CASSWAGPSYNEQFF. Here the CDR3 DNA reads TGTGCCAGCAGCTGGGCCGGACCATCCTACAATGAGCAGTTCTTC.

There are a few counts of this clonotype. CDR3 protein: CASSVWTGDGNTIYF. In DNA, the CDR3 is TGTGCCAGCAGCGTCTGGACAGGGGATGGAAACACCATATATTTT. This chain connects TRBV5-6 to TRBJ1-3; the match to TRBD1 covers 9 bases. Germline-derived CDR1 and CDR2 are SGHDT and YYEEEE. CDR3 size: 15 residues. The J segment lost 3 bases and the V segment lost 4 bases, leaving 5 bases of the junction unmatched.

In this sample, this clonotype turned up many times. The chain has TRBV12-3 or TRBV12-4 and TRBJ2-7; TRBD1 aligns across 7 bases. The V segment lost 6 bases and the J segment 0 bases; nucleotides outside the gene matches: 5. This CDR3 contains 14 residues. CDR3 residues: CASRTTGDSYEQYF. CDR3 nucleotide sequence: TGTGCCAGCAGAACTACAGGGGACTCCTACGAGCAGTACTTC.

The rearrangement joins TRBV7-9 to TRBJ2-1; D may be TRBD2 (5 bases). This CDR3 contains 15 residues. V was cut by 3 bases and J by 1 base, with 10 bases left in between. Germline CDR1 and CDR2: SEHNR and FQNEAQ (reference sequence). DNA for the CDR3: TGTGCCAGCAGCTTGGGGAGTGGGTCCTACAATGAGCAGTTCTTC. It specifies CASSLGSGSYNEQFF.

This chain links TRBV7-9 with TRBJ2-3; D gene unclear. V was clipped by 2 bases and J by 5 bases, with 2 bases between them. The germline V gene encodes CDR1 SEHNR and CDR2 FQNEAQ (reference sequence). The CDR3 extends over 11 amino acids. The CDR3 DNA is TGTGCCAGCAGCTTACAAGATACGCAGTATTTT. Translating gives CASSLQDTQYF.

There are a few counts of this clonotype. V gene TRBV15 combines with J gene TRBJ1-3; D gene ambiguous. The CDR3 runs 15 residues. Trimming left V 0 bases short and J 0 bases short, with 6 bases between. Per the germline V gene, CDR1 is LNHNV and CDR2 is YYDKDF (reference sequence). The CDR3 region is CATSRDPSSGNTIYF. CDR3 in DNA: TGTGCCACCAGCAGAGATCCGAGCTCTGGAAACACCATATATTTT.

This clonotype was observed at least ten times. The rearrangement joins TRBV11-2 to TRBJ2-1; a possible D gene is TRBD2 (6 bases). Germline V gene sequence: CDR1 SGHAT, CDR2 FQNNGV. V gave up 6 bases and J gave up 2 bases, with 14 bases separating them. The CDR3 runs 15 residues. CDR3 sequence reads: CASRTLATTYNEQFF. DNA for the CDR3: TGTGCCAGCAGAACTCTAGCGACCACCTACAATGAGCAGTTCTTC.

This clonotype occurred a few times. The chain uses TRBV6-1 and TRBJ2-4, with a possible D match to TRBD2 (6 bases). Trimming stripped 6 bases from V and 7 bases from J, with 13 bases between. The CDR3 extends over 13 amino acids. Germline lookup yields CDR1 MNHNS and CDR2 SASEGT. In nucleotides, the CDR3 is TGTGCCAGCAGCCCGGAGGGGAGGAACATTCAGTACTTC. It codes for CASSPEGRNIQYF.

The gene calls are TRBV5-4 and TRBJ2-7; D possibly corresponds to TRBD1 (7 bases). The V gene lost 0 bases and the J gene lost 5 bases, with 12 bases spanning the gap. CDR1 and CDR2 from the germline V gene are SGHNT and YYREEE (reference sequence). The CDR3 length is 14 residues. CDR3 DNA sequence: TGTGCCAGCAGCTTGGTGGGACAGCGGGACGAGCAGTACTTC. Its translation is CASSLVGQRDEQYF.

The gene calls are TRBV20-1 and TRBJ2-1; a weak D match, TRBD1 (5 bases). V was trimmed by 3 bases and J by 12 bases, leaving 9 bases between them. CDR1 and CDR2 (germline): DFQATT, SNEGSKA (reference sequence). CDR3 length equals 10 residues. CDR3 DNA sequence: TGCAGTGCTAGTACAGGAACGCAGTTCTTC. The encoded protein is CSASTGTQFF.

Worth noting for this clonotype: This may arise from a read error, as a much more abundant clone is one base away. This chain joins TRBV20-1 and TRBJ2-7, with a weak D call TRBD2 (6 bases). The CDR3 runs to 14 residues. Trimming took 2 bases from V and 3 from J, leaving 14 bases between them. Germline loops: CDR1 DFQATT, CDR2 SNEGSKA (reference sequence). The CDR3 here is CSARSGERIYEQYF. DNA for the CDR3: TGCAGTGCTAGATCGGGGGAAAGAATCTACGAGCAGTACTTC.

This clonotype was observed at least ten times. The V call is TRBV4-1, the J call TRBJ2-7; D is unclear. Deletions cut 0 bases from V and 3 bases from J, with 9 bases between. The germline CDR1 and CDR2 sequences are MGHRA and YSYEKL. This CDR3 contains 14 residues. CDR3 loop: CASSQDLGNYEQYF. The CDR3 region has the DNA TGCGCCAGCAGCCAAGATCTGGGCAACTACGAGCAGTACTTC.

This clonotype has ten or more counts. This chain links TRBV27 with TRBJ1-6; D is unclear. Germline V gene data show CDR1 as MNHEY and CDR2 as SMNVEV (reference sequence). Trimming shortened V by 2 bases and J by 8 bases, and 13 bases separated the two germline ends. This CDR3 comprises 15 residues. The CDR3 sequence: CASSLAPVSDSPLHF. The CDR3 DNA reads as TGTGCCAGCAGTTTAGCTCCAGTATCGGATTCACCCCTCCACTTT.

This clonotype was seen many times. V is TRBV29-1 and J is TRBJ1-1; D unclear. This CDR3 is 12 amino acids long. Trimming stripped 4 bases from V and 1 base from J, with 7 bases between. Germline V gene data show CDR1 as SQVTM and CDR2 as ANQGSEA. Here the CDR3 reads CSVVAGNTEAFF. The CDR3 DNA sequence: TGCAGCGTTGTCGCAGGGAACACTGAAGCTTTCTTT.

Ten or more counts support this clonotype. The chain links TRBV27 to TRBJ2-7, with unresolved D. Germline assignment: CDR1 MNHEY and CDR2 SMNVEV (reference sequence). The CDR3 length is 14 residues. Trimming cost V 4 bases and J 0 bases, with 10 bases left between them. CDR3 sequence reads: CASSSVGPSYEQYF. CDR3 DNA: TGTGCCAGCAGTTCCGTTGGACCCTCCTACGAGCAGTACTTC.

The rearrangement joins TRBV12-5 to TRBJ2-1, with a possible D match to TRBD2 (5 bases). V was shortened by 1 base and J by 9 bases, with 19 bases between the two germline ends. CDR1 is LGHNT and CDR2 is FRNRAP in the germline V gene. This CDR3 comprises 16 residues. The DNA of the CDR3 is TGTGCTAGTGGTTTGGCTCTTGCGGGTTCAGGCGGTGAGCAGTTCTTC. Translating gives CASGLALAGSGGEQFF.